Here is one T cell receptor beta chain with its context. Sequencing used immunoSEQ multiplex PCR; TCRdb keeps in-frame clones, though not all of them. The sample yields about 330,000 clones, about nine tenths seen once. This sample is drawn from a study of shared clonotypes between healthy human individuals. After removal of 6 bases from V and 1 base from J, the junction contained 7 bases not matched to a gene. This CDR3 spans 16 amino acids. Germline values: CDR1 SNHLY, CDR2 FYNNEI. Sequenced: memory CD8+ T cells sorted from blood. Subset specified: CD45RO+ cells pooled with CCR7-negative TemRA cells. The receptor was derived from a man aged 18 to 30 in good health. This rearrangement joins TRBV2 to TRBJ1-5; 9 bases match TRBD1. DNA of the CDR3: TGTGCCAGCAGCGGCTCGGGACAGGGAAGCAATCAGCCCCAGCATTTT. The encoded protein is CASSGSGQGSNQPQHF.